This section outlines one TCR beta chain sequence together with its context. The data derive from a study of blood T cell repertoires in COVID-19. Across the whole study: From T cells, B-cell-depleted T cells, or PBMCs came the material, which was cDNA or gDNA.

The CDR3 runs to 15 residues. V trimming: 6 bases; J trimming: 8 bases; junction bases outside the gene matches: 14. Germline V gene data show CDR1 as MNHEY and CDR2 as SVGAGI. Repertoires were generated with immunoSEQ multiplex PCR, while TCRdb's copy carries only in-frame clones and drops some. Of nearly 110,000 clones listed, about 70% are singletons. The V and J genes are TRBV6-5 and TRBJ1-2, with 8 bases aligning to TRBD1. The TCR comes from a human donor with acute or convalescent COVID-19. The donor label of this sample is uncertain. The sequenced sample was peripheral blood. The CDR3 is CASREDREHTRGYTF. The CDR3 DNA is TGTGCCAGCAGGGAGGACAGGGAACACACCCGAGGCTACACCTTC.